The subject of this entry is one TCR beta chain. Original methodology: Reference gene primer amplification yielded estimated nucleated cell counts. The data were produced by immunoSEQ multiplex PCR, yet TCRdb's version contains in-frame clones alone and is incomplete. The V and J calls and clone size come from that table; D and trimming were worked out from the DNA. The sample contains nearly 250,000 clones, almost 85% of which appear only once. The data were taken from a study of blood T cell repertoires in COVID-19. Across the study: Whether acute or convalescent, the COVID-19 samples came from the United States, Italy and Spain.

Germline CDR1 LNHDA, CDR2 SQIVND (reference sequence). Trimming took 6 bases from V and 1 from J; bases not matched to a gene: 2. The CDR3 is made up of 14 amino acids. Sequenced input: peripheral blood. The TCR originated in an elderly woman with acute or convalescent COVID-19. V gene TRBV19 combines with J gene TRBJ1-5; 8 positions agree with TRBD1. DNA for the CDR3: TGTGCCAGTAGCACAGGGGGGAGCAATCAGCCCCAGCATTTT. The encoded protein is CASSTGGSNQPQHF.